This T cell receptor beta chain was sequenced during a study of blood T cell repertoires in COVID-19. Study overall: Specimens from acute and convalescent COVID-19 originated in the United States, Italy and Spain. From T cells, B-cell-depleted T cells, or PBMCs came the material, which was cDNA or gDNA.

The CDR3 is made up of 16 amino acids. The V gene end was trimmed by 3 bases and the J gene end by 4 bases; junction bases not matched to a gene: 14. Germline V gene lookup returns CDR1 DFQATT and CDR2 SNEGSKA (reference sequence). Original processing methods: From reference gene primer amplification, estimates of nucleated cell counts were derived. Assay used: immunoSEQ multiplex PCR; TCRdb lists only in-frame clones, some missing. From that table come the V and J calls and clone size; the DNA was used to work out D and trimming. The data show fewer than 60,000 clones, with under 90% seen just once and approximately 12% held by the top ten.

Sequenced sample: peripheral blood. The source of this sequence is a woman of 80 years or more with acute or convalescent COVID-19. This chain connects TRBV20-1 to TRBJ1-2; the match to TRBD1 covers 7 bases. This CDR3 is CSASPVTGELIYGYTF. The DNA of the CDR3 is TGCAGTGCTAGTCCGGTAACAGGGGAACTTATCTATGGCTACACCTTC.